These 30 T cell receptor beta chains came from one sample sequenced in a study of human T cells and chemical hapten exposure. Time point specified: patch test 1, 2 weeks after DPC sensitization. As to treatment: therapeutic diphenylcyclopropenone sensitization with weekly scalp DPC. TCRdb redid the calling of the RACE reads with MiXCR, one entry per CDR3 protein. The table lists approximately 49,000 distinct CDR3 sequences, less than 9.5% of them singletons, with less than 5% in the top ten. Material: whole blood, obtained in connection with sensitization to the hapten diphenylcyclopropenone (DPC). These TCRs come from a woman aged 50 to 65 with alopecia areata. Some clones in this sample may be carry-over from other donors' samples.

This clonotype came up many times. The chain couples TRBV29-1 to TRBJ2-2, with D perhaps TRBD1 (6 bases). With 4 bases removed from V and 4 bases from J, the gap between germline ends came to 13 bases. The V gene's germline CDR1 is SQVTM and CDR2 ANQGSEA. CDR3 size: 14 residues. This CDR3 is CSVGKQGPTGELFF. Written as DNA, the CDR3 is TGCAGCGTTGGGAAACAGGGACCCACCGGGGAGCTGTTTTTT.

This clonotype was recorded at least ten times. V usage is TRBV20-1 and J usage is TRBJ2-1, with 11 bases fitting TRBD2. The germline V gene has CDR1 DFQATT and CDR2 SNEGSKA (reference sequence). The CDR3 consists of 13 residues. Trimming at V came to 4 bases and at J to 6 bases, leaving 2 bases not matched to a gene. CDR3 loop: CSATSGRINEQFF. CDR3 DNA: TGCAGTGCTACTAGCGGGAGGATCAATGAGCAGTTCTTC.

In its sample, this clonotype was seen many times. The rearrangement joins TRBV10-3 to TRBJ1-3; D is perhaps TRBD1 (5 bases). CDR3 length: 15 amino acids. The germline gives CDR1 ENHRY, CDR2 SYGVKD. Between the trimmed V and J ends, which lost 0 bases and 4 bases, there was a span of 10 bases. CDR3 loop: CAISESGHLGNTIYF. The CDR3 nucleotides read TGTGCCATCAGTGAGTCGGGGCATCTCGGAAACACCATATATTTT.

Only a few counts were recorded for this clonotype. J is TRBJ1-1 and V is TRBV7-9; 8 positions match TRBD1. V lost 0 bases to trimming and J lost 5 bases; unmatched junction nucleotides: 8. The CDR3 runs to 16 residues. Germline values: CDR1 SEHNR, CDR2 FQNEAQ (reference sequence). CDR3 loop: CASSLAGSGGRTEAFF. The CDR3 DNA sequence: TGTGCCAGCAGCTTAGCGGGTTCAGGGGGCCGGACTGAAGCTTTCTTT.

This clonotype showed up many times. The chain is built from TRBV11-2 and TRBJ1-6; D remains ambiguous. Trimming took off 4 bases at V and 10 bases at J, with 14 bases between the two ends. Germline values: CDR1 SGHAT, CDR2 FQNNGV. This CDR3 is 14 amino acids long. CDR3 loop: CASSSEVEGSPLHF. The CDR3 bases are TGTGCCAGCAGCTCCGAGGTTGAAGGCTCACCCCTCCACTTT.

Concerning this clonotype: Being one base from a much bigger clone, this may be a read error. The chain joins TRBV5-1 to TRBJ2-1; D not resolved. CDR3 length: 16 amino acids. V dropped 0 bases and J dropped 0 bases, with 10 bases sitting between them. Per germline, CDR1 SGHRS and CDR2 YFSETQ. The CDR3 nucleotides read TGCGCCAGCAGCTTGGAAAGCCGTAGCTCCTACAATGAGCAGTTCTTC. Protein: CASSLESRSSYNEQFF.

The table lists this clonotype with many counts. V gene TRBV6-5 combines with J gene TRBJ1-4; TRBD1 matches at 7 bases. V shed 11 bases and J 5 bases; nucleotides not matched to a gene: 5. Germline V gene lookup returns CDR1 MNHEY and CDR2 SVGAGI. The CDR3 spans 12 residues. Written as DNA, the CDR3 is TGTGCCTCCCAGGACAGGAATGAAAAACTGTTTTTT. Translating it yields CASQDRNEKLFF.

This clonotype was counted many times. V gene TRBV29-1 combines with J gene TRBJ2-7; 10 bases line up with TRBD1. Germline lookup yields CDR1 SQVTM and CDR2 ANQGSEA. V lost 8 bases and J lost 6; bases outside the gene matches: 7. This CDR3 region has 12 residues. In nucleotides, the CDR3 is TGCAGCTCTGGACAGGGGGGGAGCGAGCAGTACTTC. Encoded protein: CSSGQGGSEQYF.

The chain links TRBV19 to TRBJ2-2; weak D call: TRBD2 (7 bases). The germline V gene has CDR1 LNHDA and CDR2 SQIVND (reference sequence). This CDR3 is built from 16 residues. The V end lost 4 bases, the J end lost 4 bases, and 16 bases lay between the germline ends. CDR3 coding DNA: TGTGCCAGTAGTAGGTCCGGGGGGCCCAGCACCGGGGAGCTGTTTTTT. It translates to CASSRSGGPSTGELFF.

This clonotype was counted ten times or more. The V and J genes are TRBV5-8 and TRBJ2-3, with D tentatively TRBD1 or TRBD2 (5 bases each). In germline, CDR1 is SGHTS, CDR2 YDEGEE. The CDR3 length is 14 residues. V was trimmed by 0 bases and J by 5 bases, leaving 10 bases between them. The CDR3 loop reads CASSLGGREDTQYF. The CDR3 DNA reads TGTGCCAGCAGCTTGGGGGGACGAGAAGATACGCAGTATTTT. The variable domain in full, completed from reference TRBV5-8 and TRBJ2-3, reads EAGVTQSPTHLIKTRGQQATLRCSPISGHTSVYWYQQALGLGLQFLLWYDEGEERNRGNFPPRFSGRQFPNYSSELNVNALELEDSALYLCASSLGGREDTQYFGPGTRLTVL.

This chain uses TRBV5-5 with TRBJ2-5; TRBD1 is a possible D gene (6 bases). Germline CDR1 and CDR2: SGHKS and YYEKEE (reference sequence). V lost 4 bases to trimming and J lost 0 bases, with 10 bases between them. The CDR3 is made up of 14 amino acids. The chain's CDR3 is CASSPTGNQETQYF. CDR3 bases: TGTGCCAGCAGCCCTACAGGGAACCAAGAGACCCAGTACTTC.

This clonotype was recorded many times. The rearrangement links TRBV7-2 to TRBJ2-3; 7 bases are shared with TRBD2. Trimming cost V 2 bases and J 5 bases; bases outside gene matches: 4. The CDR3 totals 14 residues. Germline V gene data show CDR1 as SGHTA and CDR2 as FQGNSA. The CDR3 here is CASSLRGSEDTQYF. The CDR3 bases are TGTGCCAGCAGCTTACGCGGGAGTGAAGATACGCAGTATTTT.

Ten or more counts support this clonotype. The chain joins TRBV7-2 to TRBJ2-4; tentative D call: TRBD2 (7 bases). Germline CDR1 SGHTA, CDR2 FQGNSA. The CDR3 spans 17 residues. V was shortened by 6 bases and J by 0 bases, with 18 bases between the two germline ends. DNA for the CDR3: TGTGCCAGCAGTCTCGAGGGGGGGCCTGCAGCCAAAAACATTCAGTACTTC. Protein sequence: CASSLEGGPAAKNIQYF. Supplemented by reference TRBV7-2 and TRBJ2-4, the full variable domain reads GAGVSQSPSNKVTEKGKDVELRCDPISGHTALYWYRQSLGQGLEFLIYFQGNSAPDKSGLPSDRFSAERTGGSVSTLTIQRTQQEDSAVYLCASSLEGGPAAKNIQYFGAGTRLSVL.

The genes are TRBV11-2 and TRBJ2-7; D uncertain. Trimming pared 2 bases from V and 3 bases from J, leaving 11 bases between. This CDR3 contains 14 residues. Germline CDR1 is SGHAT and CDR2 is FQNNGV. The CDR3 sequence is CASSLRFGFYEQYF. In nucleotides, the CDR3 is TGTGCCAGCAGCTTAAGATTCGGATTCTACGAGCAGTACTTC.

This clonotype was picked up a small number of times. The chain is built from TRBV28 and TRBJ1-1; D remains ambiguous. Germline V gene sequence: CDR1 MDHEN, CDR2 SYDVKM. The V end was cut by 3 bases, the J end by 1 base, with 6 bases between. The CDR3 loop spans 13 amino acids. In DNA form, the CDR3 reads TGTGCCAGCAGTTTCCCAGCGAACACTGAAGCTTTCTTT. Its translation: CASSFPANTEAFF.

The V call is TRBV11-2, the J call TRBJ1-4, with 7 positions matching TRBD1. Germline V gives CDR1 SGHAT, CDR2 FQNNGV. The CDR3 is 14 residues long. The junction had 8 bases not matched to a gene; V was cut back by 5 bases and J by 8 bases. In nucleotides, the CDR3 is TGTGCCAGCAGCCCGACAGGGACCGCCGAAAAACTGTTTTTT. It encodes CASSPTGTAEKLFF.

This clonotype has a handful of counts. The gene calls are TRBV2 and TRBJ2-7, with a weak D call TRBD1 (6 bases). Per the germline V gene, CDR1 is SNHLY and CDR2 is FYNNEI. V lost 2 bases and J lost 4, with 9 bases in between. The CDR3 runs to 13 residues. This CDR3 is CASSEIQGYEQYF. CDR3 nucleotides: TGTGCCAGCAGTGAAATTCAGGGGTACGAGCAGTACTTC.

Within the sample, this clonotype is medium-sized. This rearrangement joins TRBV4-1 to TRBJ2-2, with D possibly matching TRBD1 (6 bases). Trimming removed 2 bases at V and 5 bases at J, with 15 bases between. Germline V CDR1 and CDR2: MGHRA, YSYEKL. The CDR3 is 16 residues long. DNA of the CDR3: TGCGCCAGCAGCCAACGCAGGGGCGCTGAAACCGGGGAGCTGTTTTTT. It yields the protein CASSQRRGAETGELFF.

Comment on this clonotype: Just one base apart from a much larger clone, this may be a read error. The chain links TRBV27 to TRBJ1-5; D gene unclear. The CDR3 covers 15 residues. Germline CDR1 reads MNHEY; CDR2 reads SMNVEV (reference sequence). V was clipped by 10 bases and J by 2 bases, with 18 bases between them. The CDR3 nucleotides read TGTGCCAACAACCCCCTGTACGGGCGCAATCAGCCCCAGCATTTT. Amino acid sequence: CANNPLYGRNQPQHF.

Many counts were recorded for this clonotype. The chain links TRBV11-3 to TRBJ2-7, with a possible D match to TRBD2 (5 bases). Per the germline V gene, CDR1 is SGHNT and CDR2 is YENEEA. The CDR3 is 14 residues long. The V gene lost 5 bases and the J gene lost 1 base, with 12 bases spanning the gap. The chain's CDR3 is CASSLGRGSYEQYF. The CDR3 bases are TGTGCCAGCAGCCTAGGGAGAGGTTCCTACGAGCAGTACTTC. The whole variable domain, filled in from reference TRBV11-3 and TRBJ2-7, reads EAGVVQSPRYKIIEKKQPVAFWCNPISGHNTLYWYLQNLGQGPELLIRYENEEAVDDSQLPKDRFSAERLKGVDSTLKIQPAELGDSAVYLCASSLGRGSYEQYFGPGTRLTVT.

This clonotype was detected ten times or more. One junction end does not reproduce the germline sequence, and a read error may be involved. This chain uses TRBV29-1 with TRBJ1-2; 9 nucleotides line up with TRBD1. The CDR3 length is 14 residues. Looked up from germline, CDR1 is SQVTM and CDR2 is ANQGSEA. CDR3 in DNA: TGCAGCGCAGAGGGCAATACGGACAGGGGATTTTGTGATTTC. Encoded protein: CSAEGNTDRGFCDF.

This clonotype occurred a few times. The chain is built from TRBV20-1 and TRBJ2-5, with 8 bases lining up with TRBD2. The CDR3 spans 15 residues. Germline V CDR1 and CDR2: DFQATT, SNEGSKA (reference sequence). Trimming removed 3 bases from V and 3 bases from J; junction bases left unmatched: 9. The CDR3 region is CSASLTGGGKETQYF. The DNA for the CDR3 is TGCAGTGCTAGTCTGACCGGGGGGGGAAAAGAGACCCAGTACTTC.

This clonotype was picked up many times. The genes are TRBV4-1 and TRBJ2-5; 7 nucleotides align to TRBD1. This CDR3 region has 15 residues. From germline, CDR1 is MGHRA and CDR2 YSYEKL. With 3 bases clipped from V and 1 base from J, the junction kept 5 bases outside the gene matches. The DNA of the CDR3 is TGCGCCAGCAGCCAGACGACAGGGCCCCAAGAGACCCAGTACTTC. It specifies CASSQTTGPQETQYF.

At least ten counts were recorded for this clonotype. The chain employs TRBV6-1 and TRBJ2-7, with a possible D match to TRBD2 (7 bases). The CDR3 contains 15 residues. Trimming left V 1 base short and J 4 bases short, with 14 bases between. Per the germline V gene, CDR1 is MNHNS and CDR2 is SASEGT. CDR3 bases: TGTGCCAGCAGTGAAGGGAACGGGGGGCCTTACGAGCAGTACTTC. This gives the protein CASSEGNGGPYEQYF.

Ten or more counts support this clonotype. The chain couples TRBV10-2 to TRBJ1-5, with D maybe TRBD1 (5 bases). The V and J ends lost 0 bases and 2 bases respectively, with 8 bases between them. Germline V gives CDR1 WSHSY, CDR2 SAAADI. The CDR3 sequence is 15 residues long. DNA for the CDR3: TGCGCCAGCAGTGAGTCGGGGCACCGCAATCAGCCCCAGCATTTT. This gives the protein CASSESGHRNQPQHF.

This clonotype has ten or more counts. The chain has TRBV6-2 or TRBV6-3 and TRBJ1-5, with 7 bases fitting TRBD1. V lost 6 bases and J lost 3; bases outside the gene matches: 5. The CDR3 covers 14 residues. Germline V gives CDR1 MNHEY, CDR2 SVGEGT. CDR3 amino acids: CASRLGQLNQPQHF. The CDR3 DNA follows: TGTGCCAGCAGGTTGGGACAGCTCAATCAGCCCCAGCATTTT.

This clonotype was observed many times. CDR3 DNA: TGTGCCAGCTCACCACCGGACCAAGAGACCCAGTACTTC. This sequence encodes CASSPPDQETQYF. This chain uses TRBV18 with TRBJ2-5; D is undetermined. The CDR3 is 13 residues long. Per the germline V gene, CDR1 is KGHSH and CDR2 is LQKENI. V was pared by 0 bases and J by 0 bases, with 2 bases between.

This clonotype was seen ten or more times. The CDR3 here is CASRVQGRTDTQYF. In nucleotides, the CDR3 is TGTGCCAGCAGAGTACAGGGTCGCACAGATACGCAGTATTTT. The J gene is TRBJ2-3, the V gene TRBV2; tentatively, D is TRBD1 (6 bases). V was pared by 6 bases and J by 1 base, with 11 bases between. Germline V gene sequence: CDR1 SNHLY, CDR2 FYNNEI. The CDR3 is 14 residues long.

This clonotype was detected ten times or more. This sequence joins TRBV18 and TRBJ1-2, with 12 positions matching TRBD1. From germline, CDR1 is KGHSH and CDR2 LQKENI. V lost 6 bases, J lost 6 bases, and 5 bases stayed unmatched. This CDR3 is built from 14 residues. CDR3: CASSPGTGGDGYTF. CDR3 nucleotides: TGTGCCAGCTCCCCGGGGACAGGGGGCGATGGCTACACCTTC.

This clonotype was observed a few times. The gene calls are TRBV5-4 and TRBJ1-3, with D possibly being TRBD1 (6 bases). The V gene's germline CDR1 is SGHNT and CDR2 YYREEE (reference sequence). CDR3 length equals 15 residues. V was shortened by 1 base and J by 3 bases, with 11 bases between the two germline ends. CDR3 coding DNA: TGTGCCAGCAGCTTGTGGGGGGCGAGTGGAAACACCATATATTTT. Translation gives CASSLWGASGNTIYF.